The clone carrying this T cell receptor (beta chain) was observed a handful of times. Its target is unknown. CDR1 SNHLY and CDR2 FYNNEI come from the germline V gene. This CDR3 is 11 amino acids long. Deletions cut 4 bases from V and 10 bases from J, with 8 bases between. The entry originates in a study of identical twins. Findings and limits, study-wide: Analyses based on zero insertions could be partly confounded by invariant MAIT and iNKT cells. Memory repertoires showed no such pattern, whereas abundant cord blood beta clonotypes carried fewer insertions.

Each CDR3 protein gets one entry after TCRdb re-called the 5' RACE reads with MiXCR. The sample holds 1.5 million to 2 million distinct CDR3 sequences, around a third seen once. Sequenced sample: cord blood. The sequence was obtained from a newborn girl in good health. The chain links TRBV2 to TRBJ2-1; tentatively, D is TRBD2 (6 bases). CDR3 residues: CASSGGEEQFF. Here the CDR3 DNA reads TGTGCCAGCAGTGGCGGGGAAGAGCAGTTCTTC.